These 16 T cell receptor beta chains originate from one sample sequenced in a study of T cells in Graves' hyperthyroidism and ophthalmopathy. Amplified TCR beta CDR3 regions derived from RNA transcripts. Using the HTBI primer set, a first-round RT-PCR was run on the TCR CDR3. TCRdb fed the multiplex PCR reads into MiXCR, producing one record per CDR3 protein. The sample contains about 400,000 distinct CDR3 sequences, about 15% of which appear only once. The sample taken for sequencing was blood. The receptors stem from a woman aged 25-40 years with Graves' hyperthyroidism.

In this sample, this clonotype turned up many times. The V gene is TRBV5-1, the J gene TRBJ1-1; 11 nucleotides agree with TRBD1. After removal of 3 bases from V and 11 bases from J, the junction contained 6 bases not matched to a gene. Germline loops: CDR1 SGHRS, CDR2 YFSETQ. The CDR3 consists of 13 residues. The CDR3 DNA is TGCGCCAGCAGCTCCGGGACAGGGGGTCGCGCTTTCTTT. This gives the protein CASSSGTGGRAFF.

This clonotype occurred a few times. The V call is TRBV14, the J call TRBJ2-3; D not certain. CDR1 and CDR2 from the germline V gene are SGHDN and FVKESK. This CDR3 comprises 17 residues. V lost 0 bases, J lost 1 base, and 14 bases lay in between. CDR3 loop: CASSQDYSGYGTDTQYF. CDR3 sequence (DNA): TGTGCCAGCAGCCAAGATTACTCCGGATATGGCACAGATACGCAGTATTTT.

J is TRBJ1-4 and V is TRBV9; a weak D match, TRBD1 (6 bases). The germline V gene has CDR1 SGDLS and CDR2 YYNGEE. The ends were cut back, 4 bases at V and 2 bases at J, with 18 bases in the middle. CDR3 length: 17 residues. Here the CDR3 DNA reads TGTGCCAGCAGCCCCTCGGCAGGGGCCTCCACTAATGAAAAACTGTTTTTT. It encodes CASSPSAGASTNEKLFF.

This clonotype was found many times. The chain uses TRBV12-3 or TRBV12-4 and TRBJ2-7; D perhaps matches TRBD2 (6 bases). The CDR3 covers 14 residues. V dropped 3 bases and J dropped 5 bases, with 14 bases sitting between them. Here the CDR3 DNA reads TGTGCCAGCAGTTTTATTGCGGGGCTGAACGAGCAGTACTTC. This translates into CASSFIAGLNEQYF.

The genes are TRBV28 and TRBJ2-2; TRBD2 matches at 7 bases. This CDR3 spans 14 amino acids. Germline CDR1 reads MDHEN; CDR2 reads SYDVKM. After removal of 3 bases from V and 6 bases from J, the junction contained 4 bases not matched to a gene. The CDR3 spells CASSLGGVSGELFF. In DNA form, the CDR3 reads TGTGCCAGCAGTTTGGGGGGGGTGTCCGGGGAGCTGTTTTTT.

This clonotype was picked up a small number of times. The V and J genes are TRBV5-6 and TRBJ2-5; TRBD2 aligns across 10 bases. Germline V gene data show CDR1 as SGHDT and CDR2 as YYEEEE. This CDR3 is built from 15 residues. V shed 4 bases and J 7 bases; nucleotides not matched to a gene: 10. CDR3 nucleotide sequence: TGTGCCAGCAGCCCCGGACTAGCGGCCCCCCGGACCCAGTACTTC. Translating it yields CASSPGLAAPRTQYF.

This clonotype was seen at least ten times. The V gene is TRBV5-1, the J gene TRBJ2-7; D perhaps matches TRBD2 (6 bases). Looked up from germline, CDR1 is SGHRS and CDR2 is YFSETQ. This CDR3 contains 15 residues. Deletions cut 4 bases from V and 7 bases from J, with 21 bases between. CDR3: CASSIGTAQRWEQYF. CDR3 sequence (DNA): TGCGCCAGCAGCATCGGGACTGCTCAGAGGTGGGAGCAGTACTTC.

The V gene is TRBV7-3, the J gene TRBJ2-3; 8 nucleotides match TRBD2. Germline CDR1 and CDR2: SGHTA and FQGTGA. CDR3 length equals 17 residues. The V and J ends lost 4 bases and 5 bases, in that order; junction bases with no gene match: 14. For the CDR3, the DNA is TGTGCCAGCAGCTCGCCGGGGGGGGGGCCGAGGGGAGATACGCAGTATTTT. It specifies CASSSPGGGPRGDTQYF.

This clonotype showed up just a few times. V gene TRBV20-1 combines with J gene TRBJ2-4, with TRBD2 matching over 10 bases. The CDR3 has 15 amino acids. After removal of 1 base from V and 3 bases from J, the junction contained 3 bases not matched to a gene. The germline CDR1 and CDR2 sequences are DFQATT and SNEGSKA (reference sequence). CDR3 sequence: CSARGSSGGKNIQYF. CDR3 DNA sequence: TGCAGTGCTAGAGGGTCTAGCGGGGGCAAAAACATTCAGTACTTC.

This clonotype turned up a few times. The CDR3 DNA is TGTGCCAGCAGCCCTGGGACTAGCGGGAGGGAGAACACCGGGGAGCTGTTTTTT. This codes for CASSPGTSGRENTGELFF. The genes are TRBV7-9 and TRBJ2-2, with 16 nucleotides matching TRBD2. The CDR3 covers 18 residues. Germline V gene sequence: CDR1 SEHNR, CDR2 FQNEAQ (reference sequence). Losses at the gene ends were 5 bases for V and 1 base for J; bases not matched to a gene: 4. The entire variable domain, with the rest obtained from reference TRBV7-9 and TRBJ2-2, is as follows: DTGVSQNPRHKITKRGQNVTFRCDPISEHNRLYWYRQTLGQGPEFLTYFQNEAQLEKSRLLSDRFSAERPKGSFSTLEIQRTEQGDSAMYLCASSPGTSGRENTGELFFGEGSRLTVL.

There are many counts of this clonotype. This chain joins TRBV5-1 and TRBJ2-7; 8 bases align to TRBD2. The V gene end was trimmed by 2 bases and the J gene end by 1 base; junction bases not matched to a gene: 8. In germline, CDR1 is SGHRS, CDR2 YFSETQ. There are 16 residues in the CDR3. The CDR3 DNA sequence: TGCGCCAGCAGCTTCGGGGTAGCGGGGCTATCCTACGAGCAGTACTTC. This encodes CASSFGVAGLSYEQYF. Full variable domain (remainder filled in from reference TRBV5-1 and TRBJ2-7): KAGVTQTPRYLIKTRGQQVTLSCSPISGHRSVSWYQQTPGQGLQFLFEYFSETQRNKGNFPGRFSGRQFSNSRSEMNVSTLELGDSALYLCASSFGVAGLSYEQYFGPGTRLTVT.

The chain employs TRBV19 and TRBJ1-2; the D gene is possibly TRBD1 (6 bases). The CDR3 is 14 residues long. The V gene's germline CDR1 is LNHDA and CDR2 SQIVND (reference sequence). Trimming left V 5 bases short and J 2 bases short, with 12 bases between. Here the CDR3 reads CASSLGGWNYGYTF. The DNA of the CDR3 is TGTGCCAGTAGTTTGGGGGGCTGGAACTATGGCTACACCTTC.

The chain uses TRBV9 and TRBJ2-3, with D perhaps matching TRBD2 (6 bases). The CDR3 sequence is 14 residues long. Germline lookup yields CDR1 SGDLS and CDR2 YYNGEE. Between the trimmed V and J ends, which lost 1 base and 2 bases, there was a span of 8 bases. The CDR3 region has the DNA TGTGCCAGCAGCGTACTAGCGTCCACAGATACGCAGTATTTT. Translation gives CASSVLASTDTQYF.

This clonotype has ten or more counts. The V call is TRBV27, the J call TRBJ1-5; D ambiguous. V gave up 0 bases and J gave up 3 bases, with 9 bases separating them. Germline V CDR1 and CDR2: MNHEY, SMNVEV (reference sequence). The CDR3 is made up of 15 amino acids. The DNA of the CDR3 is TGTGCCAGCAGTTTATCGAAGAGCGCCAATCAGCCCCAGCATTTT. As protein: CASSLSKSANQPQHF.

This clonotype has at least ten counts. The chain recombines TRBV2 with TRBJ2-5; no definite D call. V was cut by 6 bases and J by 4 bases, with 12 bases left in between. Germline CDR1 SNHLY, CDR2 FYNNEI. This CDR3 is built from 13 residues. CDR3 residues: CASSFSGGETQYF. The CDR3 DNA is TGTGCCAGCAGCTTTTCGGGTGGAGAGACCCAGTACTTC.

Many counts were recorded for this clonotype. The CDR3 region is CASSSGGENTGELFF. The CDR3 DNA sequence: TGTGCCAGCAGTTCTGGGGGGGAGAACACCGGGGAGCTGTTTTTT. The chain recombines TRBV28 with TRBJ2-2; 7 bases align to TRBD2. Germline V gene data show CDR1 as MDHEN and CDR2 as SYDVKM. CDR3 size: 15 residues. V dropped 4 bases and J dropped 1; count of bases not matched to a gene: 3.